The T cell receptor beta chain under discussion was sequenced for a study of patients and donors after allogeneic stem cell transplantation. TCRdb reprocessed the RT-PCR reads with MiXCR, giving one entry per CDR3 protein. Of about a million distinct CDR3 sequences in the sample, roughly 18% are singletons; the top ten hold 5% to 7.5%. Germline-derived CDR1 and CDR2 are MNHNS and SASEGT. The CDR3 loop spans 15 amino acids. The V segment lost 4 bases and the J segment 4 bases; nucleotides outside the gene matches: 4. The sequence was obtained from a human donor who was either an allogeneic HSCT recipient or a stem cell or donor lymphocyte infusion donor (not recorded which). It is not recorded whose cells these are; they may come from a transplant donor. The chain recombines TRBV6-1 with TRBJ2-1, with 10 bases lining up with TRBD2. Sequencing was carried out using blood, either unsorted or a sorted T cell fraction (not recorded which). The CDR3 spells CASSVSTSGYNEQFF. CDR3 sequence (DNA): TGTGCCAGCAGTGTCTCGACTAGCGGGTACAATGAGCAGTTCTTC.